This paragraph reports one T cell receptor (beta chain). Antigen specificity is unknown. This sample is part of a study of T cell repertoires and HLA-DP antigens. About the research overall: The donors, ranging 18-to-29 to 60-to-69 years, included a couple of males and one female.

Germline CDR1 reads LNHNV; CDR2 reads YYDKDF (reference sequence). Trimming took off 5 bases at V and 2 bases at J, with 19 bases between the two ends. This CDR3 comprises 17 residues. For pre-culture CD4+ samples, the target was approximately 200,000 T cell genomes. Sequencing used immunoSEQ multiplex PCR; TCRdb keeps in-frame clones, though not all of them. Among about 120,000 clones listed, 85% to 95% were seen once. The source of this sequence is a woman younger than 35 in good health and CMV-seronegative. The chain is built from TRBV15 and TRBJ1-5; no reliable D call. Source material: CD4+ T cells from PBMCs. The CDR3 loop is CATSDRGSAYRNQPQHF. The CDR3 coding sequence is TGTGCCACCAGCGACCGTGGGAGTGCTTACCGCAATCAGCCCCAGCATTTT. The full variable domain, completed using reference TRBV15 and TRBJ1-5, is DAMVIQNPRYQVTQFGKPVTLSCSQTLNHNVMYWYQQKSSQAPKLLFHYYDKDFNNEADTPDNFQSRRPNTSFCFLDIRSPGLGDTAMYLCATSDRGSAYRNQPQHFGDGTRLSIL.